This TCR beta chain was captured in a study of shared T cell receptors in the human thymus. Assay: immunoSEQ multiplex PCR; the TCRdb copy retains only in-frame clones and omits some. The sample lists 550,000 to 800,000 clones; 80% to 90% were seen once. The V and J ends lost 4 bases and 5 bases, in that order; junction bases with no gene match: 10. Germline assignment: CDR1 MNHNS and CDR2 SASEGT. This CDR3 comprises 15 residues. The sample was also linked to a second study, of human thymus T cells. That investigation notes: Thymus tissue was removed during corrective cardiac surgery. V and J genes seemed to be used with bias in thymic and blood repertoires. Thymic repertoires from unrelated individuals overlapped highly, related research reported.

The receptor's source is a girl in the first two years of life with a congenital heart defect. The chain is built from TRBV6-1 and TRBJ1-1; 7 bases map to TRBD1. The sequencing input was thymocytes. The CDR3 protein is CASSVPGTEGTEAFF. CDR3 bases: TGTGCCAGCAGTGTACCCGGGACAGAGGGGACTGAAGCTTTCTTT.